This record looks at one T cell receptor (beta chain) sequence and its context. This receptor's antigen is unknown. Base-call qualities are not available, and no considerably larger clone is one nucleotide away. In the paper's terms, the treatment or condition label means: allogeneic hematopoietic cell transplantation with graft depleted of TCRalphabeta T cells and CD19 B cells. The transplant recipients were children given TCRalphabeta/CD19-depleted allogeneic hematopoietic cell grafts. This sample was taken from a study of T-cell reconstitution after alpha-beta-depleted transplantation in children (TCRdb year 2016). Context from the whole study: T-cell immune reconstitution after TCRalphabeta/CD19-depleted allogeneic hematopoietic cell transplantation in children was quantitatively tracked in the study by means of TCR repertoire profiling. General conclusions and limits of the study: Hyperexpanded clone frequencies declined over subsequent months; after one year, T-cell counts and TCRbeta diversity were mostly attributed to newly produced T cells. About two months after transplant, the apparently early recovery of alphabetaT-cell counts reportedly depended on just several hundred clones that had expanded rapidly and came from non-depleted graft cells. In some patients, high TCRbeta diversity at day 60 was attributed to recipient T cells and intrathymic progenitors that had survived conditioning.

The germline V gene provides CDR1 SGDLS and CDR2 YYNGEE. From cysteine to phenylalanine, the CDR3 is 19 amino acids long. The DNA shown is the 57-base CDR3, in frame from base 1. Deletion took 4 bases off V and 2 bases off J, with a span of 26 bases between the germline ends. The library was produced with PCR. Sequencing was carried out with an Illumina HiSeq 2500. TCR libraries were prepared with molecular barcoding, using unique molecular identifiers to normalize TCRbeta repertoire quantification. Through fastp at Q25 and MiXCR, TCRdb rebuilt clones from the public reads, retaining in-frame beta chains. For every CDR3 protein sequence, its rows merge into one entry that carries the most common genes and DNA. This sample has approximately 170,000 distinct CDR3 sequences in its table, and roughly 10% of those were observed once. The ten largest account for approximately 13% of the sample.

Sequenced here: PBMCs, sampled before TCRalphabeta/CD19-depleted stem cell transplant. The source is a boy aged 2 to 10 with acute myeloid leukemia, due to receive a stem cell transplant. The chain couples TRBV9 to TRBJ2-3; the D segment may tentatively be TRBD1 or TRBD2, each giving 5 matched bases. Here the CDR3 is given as CASSWGRFPGPRDTDTQYF. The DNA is TGTGCCAGCAGCTGGGGCCGCTTTCCAGGCCCACGGGACACAGATACGCAGTATTTT.